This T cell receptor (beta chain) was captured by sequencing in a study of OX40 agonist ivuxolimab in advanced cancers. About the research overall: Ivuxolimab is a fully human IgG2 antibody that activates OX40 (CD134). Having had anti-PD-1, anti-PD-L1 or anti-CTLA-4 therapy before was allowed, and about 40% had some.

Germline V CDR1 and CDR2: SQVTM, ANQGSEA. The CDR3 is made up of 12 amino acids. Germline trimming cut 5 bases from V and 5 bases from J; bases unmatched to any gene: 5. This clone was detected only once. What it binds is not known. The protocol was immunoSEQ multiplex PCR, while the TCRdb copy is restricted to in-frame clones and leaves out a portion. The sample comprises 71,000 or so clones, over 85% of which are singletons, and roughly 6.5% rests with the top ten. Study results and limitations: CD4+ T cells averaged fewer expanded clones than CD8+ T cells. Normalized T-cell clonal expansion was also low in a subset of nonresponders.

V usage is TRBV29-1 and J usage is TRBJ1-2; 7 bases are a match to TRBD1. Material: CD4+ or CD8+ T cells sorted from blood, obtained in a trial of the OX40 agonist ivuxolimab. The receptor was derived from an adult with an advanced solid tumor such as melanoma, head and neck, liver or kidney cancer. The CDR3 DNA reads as TGCAGCGTTCTGGGACAGAATTATGGCTACACCTTC. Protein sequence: CSVLGQNYGYTF.